This record covers a single T cell receptor (beta chain). The antigen is not known. What was amplified from RNA transcripts were TCR beta CDR3 regions. With the HTBI primer set, the TCR CDR3 went through a first round of RT-PCR. A single record per CDR3 protein comes from TCRdb applying MiXCR to the multiplex PCR reads. The repertoire includes fewer than 550,000 distinct CDR3 sequences, roughly 14% of them detected once, and 12% to 15% sits in the top ten. Trimming removed 4 bases at V and 13 bases at J, with 19 bases between. Germline lookup yields CDR1 LGHNA and CDR2 YSLEER. The CDR3 covers 13 residues. Patients showing uncontrolled infection, other autoimmune disease, pregnancy or lactation were ineligible. Used for diagnoses were clinical symptoms, serum thyroxine and TRAb, thyroid ultrasound and orbital computed tomography. This specimen belongs to a study of T cells in Graves' hyperthyroidism and ophthalmopathy.

Study-level points and caveats: In validation, the model predicted ophthalmopathy. These predictions came a median approximately 6.5 months before onset. Blood also carried most thyroid clonotypes expanded above 0.001.

This clonotype was obtained from a woman aged 18-29 years with Graves' hyperthyroidism. The gene calls are TRBV4-3 and TRBJ1-2; perhaps TRBD1 as D (5 bases). Sequenced material: blood. The CDR3 spells CASSPSTPTGLTF. DNA for the CDR3: TGCGCCAGCAGCCCATCGACACCTACAGGTCTCACCTTC.